This TCR beta chain was sequenced for a study of blood T cells in healthy people across ages (dated by TCRdb to between 2014 and 2017). About the study as a whole: In model experiments, template switching captured about one uniquely barcoded TCR beta cDNA molecule for every two T cells. The donors were split into four age groups: young (average around 15 years), middle-aged (39), aged (about 62) and long-lived (roughly 86). Using the same blood draw, the study looked at two additional independent replicas of 1 million unique cDNA reads for two donors, one aged 18 to 30 and the other aged 80 or older. The study measured age-related changes in TCR beta repertoire diversity using deep sequencing normalized with unique cDNA molecular identifiers. To avoid experimental bias, donors of different ages were randomly spread across the sequencing lanes.

Library construction relied on 5' RACE. Instrument on record: Illumina HiSeq 2500. A second PCR of about 7 to 12 cycles was performed with a sample-barcoded 5' primer and a J-beta primer mix. A template-switch 5' adaptor carrying 12 random nucleotides introduced a unique molecular identifier onto each TCR beta cDNA molecule. At least 2.5 million CDR3-containing paired-end reads were obtained from each sample. First-strand cDNA was synthesized from all RNA with the Mint cDNA synthesis kit, primed by a TRBC-specific oligonucleotide. Following uracil-DNA glycosylase treatment, all cDNA underwent a first 18-cycle PCR with the universal primers M1SS and BC2_uni_R. In the original analysis: For normalization, 1 million high-quality reads, each with a distinct molecular identifier, were randomly selected from each sample. Instead of being binned into consensus sequences, reads that shared molecular identifiers were thrown out. MiTCR, set to a Q25 quality threshold and the strictest error-elimination algorithm, was used for CDR3 identification, clonotype clustering and error correction. A nonparametric unseen species model using Euler transformation provided a lower-bound estimate of total TCR beta diversity. TCRdb took the public reads, trimmed them with fastp at Q25, ran MiXCR for clone calling and kept in-frame beta chains. For every CDR3 protein sequence, its rows merge into one entry that carries the most common genes and DNA. The V and J calls were not made by the authors but by TCRdb's processing. Across this sample there are approximately 700,000 distinct CDR3 sequences, with approximately 31% seen only once. The top ten clonotypes cover approximately 15% of the sample.

Beyond this particular receptor, the publication reports: Because profiling used bulk unsorted PBMCs, naive and antigen-experienced compartments could not be compared conclusively. The CMV infection status of donors was not known, potentially confounding age-related changes in expanded clonotypes. As age increased, observed TCR beta diversity per million T cells dropped in a roughly linear way, and a significant reduction was already evident by age 40. Compared with the aged group, the long-lived group had more naive CD4+ T cells, fewer expanded clones and increased TCR diversity, a pattern suggesting age selection. Estimates of total diversity based on one million sequenced T cells were regarded as lower bounds and as underestimates. A strong correlation was found between observed TCR beta diversity and the percentage of naive T cells measured by flow cytometry.

The donors were roughly 40 Caucasian individuals from Russia, aged roughly 6 to 100 years, who were systemically healthy. Each donor gave 8 to 10 milliliters of peripheral blood, drawn into EDTA-treated Vacutainer tubes. Ficoll-Paque density-gradient centrifugation was used to isolate PBMCs, with at least 7 million obtained per sample. Trizol reagent was used to extract total RNA from PBMCs, with at least 6 micrograms per sample. For every donor, flow cytometry on a PBMC aliquot measured the percentage of naive CD45RAhigh/CD27high T cells. This clonotype was observed many times. It lacks a known antigen. No much larger clonotype is one base removed from it; base qualities were not supplied. V and J lose 6 bases and 5 bases, and a span of 17 bases separates them. The CDR3 numbers 15 residues from cysteine through phenylalanine. The read is trimmed to its CDR3 DNA, 45 bases read in frame from base 1.

Specimen: blood. The chain joins TRBV12-3 or TRBV12-4 to TRBJ2-1, with TRBD2 as a weak D call on 6 bases. This TCR was recovered from a woman aged 80 or older in good health. Donor details come from another sample of the same person, matched by shared clones. This receptor carries the CDR3 CASSQWGGGDNEQFF. The DNA sequence is TGTGCCAGCAGCCAGTGGGGAGGTGGGGACAATGAGCAGTTCTTC.